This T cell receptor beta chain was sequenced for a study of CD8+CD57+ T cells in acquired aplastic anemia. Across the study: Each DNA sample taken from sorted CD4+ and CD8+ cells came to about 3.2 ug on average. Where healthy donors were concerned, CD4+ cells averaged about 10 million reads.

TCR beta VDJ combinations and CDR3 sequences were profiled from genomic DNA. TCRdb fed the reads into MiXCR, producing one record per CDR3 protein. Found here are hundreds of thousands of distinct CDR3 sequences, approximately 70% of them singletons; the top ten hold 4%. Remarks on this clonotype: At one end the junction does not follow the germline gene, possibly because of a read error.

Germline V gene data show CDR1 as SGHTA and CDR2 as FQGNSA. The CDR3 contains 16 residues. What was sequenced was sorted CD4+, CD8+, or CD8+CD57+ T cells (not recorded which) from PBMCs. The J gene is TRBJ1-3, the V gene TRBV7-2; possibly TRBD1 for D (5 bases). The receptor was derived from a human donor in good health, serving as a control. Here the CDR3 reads CASSAGGRGSGNNIYF. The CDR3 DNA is TGTGCCAGCAGCGCAGGAGGGAGGGGCTCTGGAAACAACATATATTTT.